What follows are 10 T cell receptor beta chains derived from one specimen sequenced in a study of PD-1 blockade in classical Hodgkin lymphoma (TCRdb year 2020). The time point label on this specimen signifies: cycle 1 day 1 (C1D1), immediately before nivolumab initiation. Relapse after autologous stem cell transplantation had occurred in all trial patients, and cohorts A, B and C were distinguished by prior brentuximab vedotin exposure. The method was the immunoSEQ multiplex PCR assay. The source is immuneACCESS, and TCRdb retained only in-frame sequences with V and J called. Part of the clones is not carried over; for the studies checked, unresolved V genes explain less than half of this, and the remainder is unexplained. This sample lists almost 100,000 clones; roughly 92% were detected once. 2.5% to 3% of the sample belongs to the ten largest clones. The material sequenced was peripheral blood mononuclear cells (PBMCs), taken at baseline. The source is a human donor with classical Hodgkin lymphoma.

The CDR3 sequence: CAWSEGVTEAFF. The CDR3 coding sequence is TGTGCCTGGTCGGAAGGGGTCACTGAAGCTTTCTTT. This chain connects TRBV30 to TRBJ1-1; D might be TRBD1 (5 bases). The CDR3 sequence is 12 residues long. Trimming stripped 5 bases from V and 4 bases from J, with 11 bases between. The germline V gene has CDR1 GTSNPN and CDR2 SVGIG (reference sequence).

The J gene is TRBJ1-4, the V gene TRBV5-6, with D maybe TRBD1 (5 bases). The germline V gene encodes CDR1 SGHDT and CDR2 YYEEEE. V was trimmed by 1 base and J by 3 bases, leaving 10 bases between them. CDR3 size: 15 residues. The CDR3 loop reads CASSLSAGPNEKLFF. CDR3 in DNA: TGTGCCAGCAGCTTGTCGGCGGGGCCTAATGAAAAACTGTTTTTT. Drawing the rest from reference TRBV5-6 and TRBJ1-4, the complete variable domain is DAGVTQSPTHLIKTRGQQVTLRCSPKSGHDTVSWYQQALGQGPQFIFQYYEEEERQRGNFPDRFSGHQFPNYSSELNVNALLLGDSALYLCASSLSAGPNEKLFFGSGTQLSVL.

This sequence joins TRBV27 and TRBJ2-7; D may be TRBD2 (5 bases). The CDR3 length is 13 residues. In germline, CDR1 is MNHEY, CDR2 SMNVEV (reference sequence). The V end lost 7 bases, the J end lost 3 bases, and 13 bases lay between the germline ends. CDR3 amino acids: CASKSQGSYEQYF. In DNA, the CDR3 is TGTGCCAGCAAATCCCAAGGGAGCTACGAGCAGTACTTC.

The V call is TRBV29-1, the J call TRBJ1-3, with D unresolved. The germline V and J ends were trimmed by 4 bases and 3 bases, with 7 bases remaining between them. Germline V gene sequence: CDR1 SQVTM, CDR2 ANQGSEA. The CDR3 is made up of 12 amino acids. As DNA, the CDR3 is TGCAGCGTTGGCGGGTTTGGAAACACCATATATTTT. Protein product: CSVGGFGNTIYF.

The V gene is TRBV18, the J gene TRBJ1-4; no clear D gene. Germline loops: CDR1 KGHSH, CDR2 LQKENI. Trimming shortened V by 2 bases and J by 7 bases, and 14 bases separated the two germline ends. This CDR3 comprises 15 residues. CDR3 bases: TGTGCCAGCTCACCAAGCGGCATTCGGAGTGAAAAACTGTTTTTT. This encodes CASSPSGIRSEKLFF.

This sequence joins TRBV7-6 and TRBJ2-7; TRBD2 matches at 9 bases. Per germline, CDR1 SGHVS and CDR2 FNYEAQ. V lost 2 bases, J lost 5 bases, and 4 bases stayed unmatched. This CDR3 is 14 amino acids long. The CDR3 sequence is CASSLRSGSHEQYF. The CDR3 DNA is TGTGCCAGCAGCTTACGTAGCGGGAGTCACGAGCAGTACTTC.

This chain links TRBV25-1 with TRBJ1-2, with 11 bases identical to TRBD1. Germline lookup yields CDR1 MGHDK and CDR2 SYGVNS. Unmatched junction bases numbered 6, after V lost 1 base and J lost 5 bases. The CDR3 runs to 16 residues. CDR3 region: CASSEFGDRGWYGYTF. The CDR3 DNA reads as TGTGCCAGCAGTGAATTTGGGGACAGGGGGTGGTATGGCTACACCTTC.

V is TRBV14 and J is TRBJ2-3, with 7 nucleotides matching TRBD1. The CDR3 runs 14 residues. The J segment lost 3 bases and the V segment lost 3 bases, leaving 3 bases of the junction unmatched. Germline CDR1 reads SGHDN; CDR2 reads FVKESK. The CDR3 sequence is CASSQGRGTDTQYF. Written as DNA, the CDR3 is TGTGCCAGCAGCCAGGGCAGGGGGACAGATACGCAGTATTTT.

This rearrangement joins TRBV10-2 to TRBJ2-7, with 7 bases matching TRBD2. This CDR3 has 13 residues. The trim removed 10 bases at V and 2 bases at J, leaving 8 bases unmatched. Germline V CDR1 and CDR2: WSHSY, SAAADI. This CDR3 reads CATRGEGPYEQYF. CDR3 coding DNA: TGCGCCACCCGAGGGGAGGGGCCCTACGAGCAGTACTTC.

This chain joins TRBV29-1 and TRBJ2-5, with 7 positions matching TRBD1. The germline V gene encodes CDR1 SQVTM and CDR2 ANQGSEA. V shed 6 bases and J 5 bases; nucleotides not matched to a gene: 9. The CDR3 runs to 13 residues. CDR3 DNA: TGCAGCGTGAGGGACAGTCTGGCCGAGACCCAGTACTTC. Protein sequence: CSVRDSLAETQYF. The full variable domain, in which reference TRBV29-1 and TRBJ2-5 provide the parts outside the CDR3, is SAVISQKPSRDICQRGTSLTIQCQVDSQVTMMFWYRQQPGQSLTLIATANQGSEATYESGFVIDKFPISRPNLTFSTLTVSNMSPEDSSIYLCSVRDSLAETQYFGPGTRLLVL.